This T cell receptor (beta chain) was recovered during a study of identical twins. This clonotype was detected only once. CDR3 length: 15 residues. Between the trimmed V and J ends, which lost 1 base and 3 bases, there was a span of 7 bases. Germline V lookup: CDR1 MNHEY, CDR2 SMNVEV (reference sequence). TCRdb analysed the 5' RACE reads with MiXCR anew, one entry per CDR3 protein. Seen here are around 280,000 distinct CDR3 sequences, about 8% observed once, and the top ten hold less than 2.5%. These data were likewise used in another study, on yellow fever vaccine responses in identical twins.

The V gene is TRBV27, the J gene TRBJ2-6, with D uncertain. This sequence was found in a woman aged 18-29 years in good health. Material: memory (CD45RO+) T cells sorted from blood. The chain's CDR3 is CASSLLRFGANVLTF. DNA of the CDR3: TGTGCCAGCAGTTTATTGAGGTTTGGGGCCAACGTCCTGACTTTC.